Each of the 10 T cell receptor beta chains below was sequenced from the same sample in a study of blood T cell repertoires in COVID-19. The repertoire was sequenced with immunoSEQ multiplex PCR; TCRdb's copy has only in-frame clones and lacks some. Here the sample spans 200,000 to 250,000 clones, 75% to 90% being singletons. The sample comprised peripheral blood. These receptors were taken from a woman over 75 with COVID-19, enrolled during active disease.

The gene calls are TRBV11-2 and TRBJ1-2; 7 bases are shared with TRBD1. V shed 5 bases, J shed 2 bases, and the junction held 8 bases outside the gene matches. Per germline, CDR1 SGHAT and CDR2 FQNNGV. There are 15 residues in the CDR3. CDR3 amino acids: CASSPRTGTNYGYTF. Written as DNA, the CDR3 is TGTGCCAGCAGCCCGCGGACAGGAACCAACTATGGCTACACCTTC.

The CDR3 coding sequence is TGTGCCAGCCGACCTAGGCAGAAGTTGGAGTTTGGTGAAGCTTTCTTT. Translated: CASRPRQKLEFGEAFF. This sequence joins TRBV7-9 and TRBJ1-1; no firm D call. CDR3 length equals 16 residues. Germline loops: CDR1 SEHNR, CDR2 FQNEAQ (reference sequence). V lost 8 bases to trimming and J lost 7 bases, with 26 bases between them.

The chain links TRBV30 to TRBJ1-2; D gene ambiguous. The germline gives CDR1 GTSNPN, CDR2 SVGIG (reference sequence). CDR3 size: 13 residues. The V end lost 4 bases, the J end lost 0 bases, and 9 bases lay between the germline ends. The DNA of the CDR3 is TGTGCCTGGACGACTAGCGCTAACTATGGCTACACCTTC. Its protein product is CAWTTSANYGYTF.

J is TRBJ1-5 and V is TRBV16; D not resolved. This CDR3 spans 13 amino acids. Trimming removed 0 bases at V and 4 bases at J, with 4 bases between. In germline, CDR1 is KGHSY, CDR2 FQNENV. Here the CDR3 reads CASSQSENQPQHF. The CDR3 DNA is TGTGCCAGCAGCCAATCCGAGAATCAGCCCCAGCATTTT.

This clone came up once. The gene calls are TRBV5-4 and TRBJ1-2; 7 nucleotides align to TRBD1. Per germline, CDR1 SGHNT and CDR2 YYREEE (reference sequence). The CDR3 contains 16 residues. The junction had 12 bases not matched to a gene; V was cut back by 7 bases and J by 0 bases. DNA of the CDR3: TGTGCCAGCGGATCAAGACAGGGCGATGCTAACTATGGCTACACCTTC. Translated, it gives CASGSRQGDANYGYTF.

V usage is TRBV10-3 and J usage is TRBJ1-2, with D possibly being TRBD1 (6 bases). Per the germline V gene, CDR1 is ENHRY and CDR2 is SYGVKD. CDR3 length: 12 residues. V was pared by 6 bases and J by 8 bases, with 13 bases between. The CDR3 sequence: CAIRAGELGYTF. In nucleotides, the CDR3 is TGTGCCATCAGAGCAGGGGAACTAGGCTACACCTTC.

This chain joins TRBV5-8 and TRBJ1-1, with D unresolved. Per the germline V gene, CDR1 is SGHTS and CDR2 is YDEGEE. Deletions cut 3 bases from V and 4 bases from J, with 13 bases between. This CDR3 has 14 residues. CDR3 sequence (DNA): TGTGCCAGCAGCTATGCCAGGCCCCTCACTGAAGCTTTCTTT. It yields the protein CASSYARPLTEAFF. The complete variable domain, with remaining parts taken from reference TRBV5-8 and TRBJ1-1, reads EAGVTQSPTHLIKTRGQQATLRCSPISGHTSVYWYQQALGLGLQFLLWYDEGEERNRGNFPPRFSGRQFPNYSSELNVNALELEDSALYLCASSYARPLTEAFFGQGTRLTVV.

The chain is built from TRBV15 and TRBJ2-7; maybe TRBD1 (6 bases). CDR1 is LNHNV, CDR2 YYDKDF, per germline (reference sequence). Trimming stripped 5 bases from V and 6 bases from J, with 17 bases between. The CDR3 is made up of 14 amino acids. DNA for the CDR3: TGTGCCACCAGCGTGGGACAAGCATCCACCGAGCAGTACTTC. The encoded protein is CATSVGQASTEQYF. The variable domain in full, with the rest retrieved from reference TRBV15 and TRBJ2-7, is DAMVIQNPRYQVTQFGKPVTLSCSQTLNHNVMYWYQQKSSQAPKLLFHYYDKDFNNEADTPDNFQSRRPNTSFCFLDIRSPGLGDTAMYLCATSVGQASTEQYFGPGTRLTVT.

The genes are TRBV28 and TRBJ2-2; 9 nucleotides match TRBD2. V lost 3 bases and J lost 4; bases outside the gene matches: 9. The CDR3 totals 17 residues. CDR1 is MDHEN, CDR2 SYDVKM, per germline. CDR3 coding DNA: TGTGCCAGCAGTTTCTCAAGCGGGAGGAGGGTCACCGGGGAGCTGTTTTTT. Its protein is CASSFSSGRRVTGELFF.

The J gene is TRBJ2-5, the V gene TRBV19, with 12 bases matching TRBD2. CDR3 length: 16 residues. Germline CDR1 LNHDA, CDR2 SQIVND (reference sequence). V shed 6 bases and J 5 bases; nucleotides not matched to a gene: 10. The chain's CDR3 is CASRRTSGTFGETQYF. The DNA of the CDR3 is TGTGCCAGTAGAAGGACTAGCGGGACATTCGGGGAGACCCAGTACTTC.